This T cell receptor (beta chain) was found in a study of vaccination effects on CD4 cells after COVID-19. Germline V gene lookup returns CDR1 LNHDA and CDR2 SQIVND (reference sequence). With 10 bases removed from V and 0 bases from J, the gap between germline ends came to 12 bases. This CDR3 is 13 amino acids long. Clones were sequenced by immunoSEQ multiplex PCR, and TCRdb holds only the in-frame ones, with some missing. Of about 20,000 clones in the sample, 65% to 85% are singletons; the top ten hold 7.5% to 9.5%. The ViraFEST assay expanded antigen-specific CD4+ T cells with viral peptide pools before sequencing. The culture ran for approximately 9 days before CD4+ T cells were isolated. Nobody among the vaccine recipients had prior SARS-CoV-2 infection (nucleocapsid antibodies were negative). IL-2 medium took the place of half the medium on both days 3 and 7. As for this clone: As yet, its antigen is unknown.

Broader study findings: Nearly all vaccine-induced clones in healthy recipients recognized only SARS-CoV-2.

The rearrangement uses TRBV19 and TRBJ1-2, with no clear D. The TCR was taken from a human donor who received a COVID-19 vaccine. The specimen was CD4+ T cells from PBMCs cultured with HCoV-NL63 spike peptides, collected before COVID-19 vaccination. CDR3 nucleotide sequence: TGTGCCATCTCGGACGGAGCTAACTATGGCTACACCTTC. As protein: CAISDGANYGYTF.